One and the same sample provided the 7 T cell receptor beta chains below, sequenced in a study of blood T cell repertoires in COVID-19. TCRdb's table, derived via immunoSEQ multiplex PCR, lists solely in-frame clones and lacks some. Of 100,000 to 130,000 clones detected, around nine tenths appear once; the ten largest clones hold roughly 1.2%. Sequencing input: peripheral blood. The receptors were gathered from a woman aged 25 to 39 with acute or convalescent COVID-19.

The V and J genes are TRBV12-3 or TRBV12-4 and TRBJ2-7; D might be TRBD2 (5 bases). Between the trimmed V and J ends, which lost 1 base and 1 base, there was a span of 5 bases. This CDR3 is 13 amino acids long. The CDR3 nucleotides read TGTGCCAGCAGTTTAGGAGGGTCCTACGAGCAGTACTTC. Encoded protein: CASSLGGSYEQYF.

This chain joins TRBV27 and TRBJ1-1; D is unclear. Trimming took 2 bases from V and 2 from J, leaving 18 bases between them. CDR3 length: 17 amino acids. Germline V CDR1 and CDR2: MNHEY, SMNVEV (reference sequence). DNA of the CDR3: TGTGCCAGCAGTTTACCCGACTGGCCGCCTAATAACACTGAAGCTTTCTTT. Residues: CASSLPDWPPNNTEAFF.

This CDR3 is CATSEAGANQETQYF. The CDR3, as DNA: TGTGCCACCAGTGAGGCAGGGGCAAATCAAGAGACCCAGTACTTC. The V and J genes are TRBV24-1 and TRBJ2-5; D is possibly TRBD1 (6 bases). V lost 4 bases to trimming and J lost 2 bases, with 13 bases between them. From germline, CDR1 is KGHDR and CDR2 SFDVKD. This CDR3 region has 15 residues.

This chain joins TRBV5-1 and TRBJ1-2, with 11 bases matching TRBD1. V trimming: 1 base; J trimming: 4 bases; junction bases outside the gene matches: 6. Germline CDR1 reads SGHRS; CDR2 reads YFSETQ. This CDR3 is built from 16 residues. The CDR3 reads CASSLPGQGAGYGYTF. The CDR3 DNA reads TGCGCCAGCAGCTTGCCAGGACAGGGGGCCGGCTATGGCTACACCTTC.

This chain connects TRBV4-2 to TRBJ1-4; possibly TRBD1 for D (6 bases). CDR3 length: 17 residues. The V end lost 3 bases, the J end lost 5 bases, and 19 bases lay between the germline ends. Germline lookup yields CDR1 LGHNA and CDR2 YNFKEQ. The CDR3 DNA is TGTGCCAGCAGCCACGATCACAGGGAAGGAAGGAATGAAAAACTGTTTTTT. Amino acid sequence: CASSHDHREGRNEKLFF.

This clone is a singleton in its sample. The chain carries TRBV11-1 and TRBJ2-7, with TRBD1 matching 8 bases. The ends lost 5 bases at V and 5 bases at J; junction bases unmatched: 8. This CDR3 spans 14 amino acids. Germline V CDR1 and CDR2: SGHAT, FQDESV (reference sequence). In DNA form, the CDR3 reads TGTGCCAGCAGCACCCGGGACAGGCCCCACGAGCAGTACTTC. This encodes CASSTRDRPHEQYF.

This sequence joins TRBV6-6 and TRBJ1-2; a possible D gene is TRBD1 (5 bases). Germline V gene lookup returns CDR1 MNHNY and CDR2 SVGAGI (reference sequence). The germline V and J ends were trimmed by 5 bases and 0 bases, with 19 bases remaining between them. The CDR3 length is 17 residues. The DNA for the CDR3 is TGTGCCAGCAGTCGGGGGAGGGTCTTGTACACTAACTATGGCTACACCTTC. As protein: CASSRGRVLYTNYGYTF.